The 29 T cell receptor beta chains below all came from one sample that was sequenced in a study of T-cell memory formation after mild COVID-19. MiXCR, run by TCRdb on the 5' RACE reads, gives a single entry per CDR3 protein. The sample carries hundreds of thousands of distinct CDR3 sequences, approximately 14% recorded once. The material sequenced was PBMCs or a T cell subset sorted from them (not recorded which). The receptor source for this set is a man aged 18 to 35 who had mild COVID-19 (a few samples of this study predate the infection). Cell type and time point are not known.

The V call is TRBV6-5, the J call TRBJ2-2; D remains unclear. Between the trimmed V and J ends, which lost 5 bases and 6 bases, there was a span of 16 bases. CDR1 and CDR2 (germline): MNHEY, SVGAGI. The CDR3 has 15 residues. DNA for the CDR3: TGTGCCAGCAGTCCCCCCGGCAGGATGGCCGGGGAGCTGTTTTTT. Translated, it gives CASSPPGRMAGELFF.

The CDR3 is CASQADRGPEAFF. Here the CDR3 DNA reads TGTGCCAGCCAAGCCGACAGGGGGCCTGAAGCTTTCTTT. The rearrangement uses TRBV13 and TRBJ1-1, with TRBD1 matching over 10 bases. The V and J ends lost 8 bases and 6 bases, in that order; junction bases with no gene match: 6. Germline CDR1 PRHDT, CDR2 FYEKMQ (reference sequence). This CDR3 is 13 amino acids long.

The rearrangement joins TRBV5-1 to TRBJ2-5; the D gene is possibly TRBD2 (6 bases). Germline values: CDR1 SGHRS, CDR2 YFSETQ. The CDR3 contains 15 residues. Trimming stripped 1 base from V and 4 bases from J, with 14 bases between. CDR3 sequence reads: CASSLSDSGLETQYF. The CDR3 DNA follows: TGCGCCAGCAGCTTGTCGGATAGCGGACTAGAGACCCAGTACTTC.

This clonotype was observed a handful of times. This chain connects TRBV12-3 or TRBV12-4 to TRBJ2-3; D is perhaps TRBD2 (6 bases). The length of the CDR3 is 15 residues. V was clipped by 3 bases and J by 1 base, with 11 bases between them. The CDR3 DNA is TGTGCCAGCAGTTTGCTCGGCGGGGGCACAGATACGCAGTATTTT. Its translation: CASSLLGGGTDTQYF.

This clonotype has a handful of counts. The genes are TRBV12-3 or TRBV12-4 and TRBJ1-2; D gene ambiguous. CDR3 length: 12 residues. Trimming shortened V by 10 bases and J by 4 bases, and 13 bases separated the two germline ends. The DNA of the CDR3 is TGTGCCATCGACGGAAACAGCTATGGCTACACCTTC. This codes for CAIDGNSYGYTF.

This clonotype was found many times. V is TRBV29-1 and J is TRBJ2-5, with 7 bases identical to TRBD1. V lost 6 bases, J lost 2 bases, and 9 bases stayed unmatched. Germline V gene data show CDR1 as SQVTM and CDR2 as ANQGSEA. The CDR3 sequence is 14 residues long. Here the CDR3 DNA reads TGCAGCGTCGGGCGACAGGGTATTCAAGAGACCCAGTACTTC. It codes for CSVGRQGIQETQYF.

In this sample, this clonotype turned up many times. The J gene is TRBJ1-1, the V gene TRBV20-1; no clear D gene. The CDR3 runs to 11 residues. V lost 2 bases to trimming and J lost 2 bases, with 3 bases between them. Germline CDR1 DFQATT, CDR2 SNEGSKA (reference sequence). This CDR3 is CSARPNTEAFF. The CDR3 DNA sequence: TGCAGTGCTAGACCAAACACTGAAGCTTTCTTT.

This chain connects TRBV2 to TRBJ2-1; weak D call: TRBD2 (6 bases). Germline CDR1 is SNHLY and CDR2 is FYNNEI. Deletions cut 9 bases from V and 8 bases from J, with 17 bases between. CDR3 length: 13 amino acids. The CDR3 is CARKGGARYEQFF. CDR3 nucleotides: TGTGCCAGGAAGGGAGGCGCCCGGTATGAGCAGTTCTTC.

The chain couples TRBV28 to TRBJ2-3; 13 nucleotides agree with TRBD2. Germline CDR1 and CDR2: MDHEN and SYDVKM. This CDR3 has 17 amino acids. V lost 3 bases to trimming and J lost 4 bases; unmatched junction nucleotides: 7. CDR3 amino acids: CASSFPTSGGVPDTQYF. The CDR3 DNA sequence: TGTGCCAGCAGTTTCCCAACTAGCGGGGGGGTACCAGATACGCAGTATTTT.

This clonotype was counted only a few times. This rearrangement joins TRBV5-1 to TRBJ2-3; D gene uncertain. Germline V gene data show CDR1 as SGHRS and CDR2 as YFSETQ. Trimming removed 4 bases from V and 4 bases from J, with 10 bases in between. This CDR3 region has 13 residues. The CDR3 reads CASSPIPSDTQYF. The CDR3 DNA reads TGCGCCAGCAGCCCTATCCCCTCAGATACGCAGTATTTT. The full variable domain, in which reference TRBV5-1 and TRBJ2-3 provide the parts outside the CDR3, is KAGVTQTPRYLIKTRGQQVTLSCSPISGHRSVSWYQQTPGQGLQFLFEYFSETQRNKGNFPGRFSGRQFSNSRSEMNVSTLELGDSALYLCASSPIPSDTQYFGPGTRLTVL.

The chain couples TRBV11-2 to TRBJ1-2, with D perhaps matching TRBD1 (5 bases). This CDR3 region has 13 residues. Germline V gene lookup returns CDR1 SGHAT and CDR2 FQNNGV. The ends were cut back, 3 bases at V and 8 bases at J, with 13 bases in the middle. CDR3 protein: CASSLGVSAGYTF. For the CDR3, the DNA is TGTGCCAGCAGCTTGGGGGTGTCGGCAGGCTACACCTTC. The full variable domain, completed using reference TRBV11-2 and TRBJ1-2, is EAGVAQSPRYKIIEKRQSVAFWCNPISGHATLYWYQQILGQGPKLLIQFQNNGVVDDSQLPKDRFSAERLKGVDSTLKIQPAKLEDSAVYLCASSLGVSAGYTFGSGTRLTVV.

The CDR3 DNA sequence: TGTGCCAGCAGCTCGGACAGGGGATCCTACGAGCAGTACTTC. It encodes CASSSDRGSYEQYF. The V call is TRBV7-9, the J call TRBJ2-7; 9 bases map to TRBD1. Germline CDR1 reads SEHNR; CDR2 reads FQNEAQ (reference sequence). With 4 bases clipped from V and 1 base from J, the junction kept 2 bases outside the gene matches. This CDR3 is built from 14 residues.

This clonotype has a handful of counts. The chain is built from TRBV7-9 and TRBJ2-1; TRBD2 matches at 10 bases. The CDR3 length is 14 residues. The J segment lost 8 bases and the V segment lost 6 bases, leaving 7 bases of the junction unmatched. From germline, CDR1 is SEHNR and CDR2 FQNEAQ (reference sequence). The CDR3 DNA reads TGTGCCAGCAGTTCCGGGACTAGCGACTATGAGCAGTTCTTC. Translated: CASSSGTSDYEQFF.

The V and J genes are TRBV9 and TRBJ2-3; 7 bases are shared with TRBD1. After removal of 0 bases from V and 2 bases from J, the junction contained 3 bases not matched to a gene. Germline-derived CDR1 and CDR2 are SGDLS and YYNGEE. The CDR3 has 15 amino acids. This CDR3 reads CASSVEGTDTDTQYF. CDR3 DNA sequence: TGTGCCAGCAGCGTAGAGGGGACAGACACAGATACGCAGTATTTT.

This clonotype was seen more than once but under ten times. The chain has TRBV6-4 and TRBJ2-3; D is possibly TRBD1 or TRBD2 (6 bases each). From germline, CDR1 is MRHNA and CDR2 SNTAGT. The CDR3 sequence is 14 residues long. V was shortened by 0 bases and J by 4 bases, with 8 bases between the two germline ends. The CDR3 nucleotides are TGTGCCAGCAGTGACTCCGGGGGCTCAGATACGCAGTATTTT. Translating gives CASSDSGGSDTQYF.

The sample holds a few counts of this clonotype. CDR3 sequence: CASSLLDGELFF. The DNA for the CDR3 is TGCGCCAGCAGCTTACTTGACGGGGAGCTGTTTTTT. The V call is TRBV5-1, the J call TRBJ2-2; D not resolved. Germline CDR1 reads SGHRS; CDR2 reads YFSETQ. The CDR3 is 12 residues long. Trimming shortened V by 2 bases and J by 7 bases, and 6 bases separated the two germline ends.

This clonotype was counted a few times. The rearrangement joins TRBV12-3 or TRBV12-4 to TRBJ1-2; 11 bases fit TRBD1. CDR3 length equals 15 residues. V was clipped by 5 bases and J by 6 bases; unmatched bases: 8. The CDR3 protein is CASSTSPDRGHGYTF. The DNA for the CDR3 is TGTGCCAGCAGTACCTCCCCGGACAGGGGGCATGGCTACACCTTC.

This clonotype was observed a few times. The V gene is TRBV6-5, the J gene TRBJ1-1; possibly TRBD1 for D (6 bases). The V gene lost 0 bases and the J gene lost 5 bases, with 16 bases spanning the gap. The CDR3 has 16 residues. CDR1 and CDR2 (germline): MNHEY, SVGAGI. CDR3 protein: CASSYSTGVGRTEAFF. DNA for the CDR3: TGTGCCAGCAGTTACTCGACAGGTGTTGGCAGGACTGAAGCTTTCTTT.

V usage is TRBV20-1 and J usage is TRBJ2-5, with TRBD2 as a possible D gene (5 bases). V was cut by 0 bases and J by 2 bases, with 19 bases left in between. The CDR3 loop spans 17 amino acids. CDR1 and CDR2 (germline): DFQATT, SNEGSKA (reference sequence). The CDR3 coding sequence is TGCAGTGCTAGAGATCTGGCTGACTCCAGAGGGCAAGAGACCCAGTACTTC. It specifies CSARDLADSRGQETQYF.

The chain has TRBV23-1 and TRBJ2-5, with 8 bases identical to TRBD2. TRBV23-1 qualifies as an ORF whose function is uncertain. Trimming cost V 7 bases and J 3 bases; bases outside gene matches: 7. This CDR3 is 14 amino acids long. DNA for the CDR3: TGCGCCAGCATTCCTCGGGGGGGCGAAGAGACCCAGTACTTC. Translating gives CASIPRGGEETQYF.

The J gene is TRBJ2-7, the V gene TRBV7-2, with D possibly TRBD2 on 6 matching bases. V dropped 5 bases and J dropped 4 bases, with 15 bases sitting between them. The germline V gene encodes CDR1 SGHTA and CDR2 FQGNSA. The CDR3 spans 14 residues. The DNA for the CDR3 is TGTGCCAGCAGCCTCAACCACCTAGCGTACGAGCAGTACTTC. Its translation: CASSLNHLAYEQYF.

This clonotype was observed at least ten times. This chain connects TRBV29-1 to TRBJ2-1, with D unclear. Germline lookup yields CDR1 SQVTM and CDR2 ANQGSEA. The germline V and J ends were trimmed by 6 bases and 4 bases, with 7 bases remaining between them. This CDR3 spans 11 amino acids. CDR3 DNA sequence: TGCAGCGTAAATTCTTACAATGAGCAGTTCTTC. Residues: CSVNSYNEQFF.

The CDR3 coding sequence is TGTTACCGGGGGATCTTCTCCTACGAGCAGTACGTC. It translates to CYRGIFSYEQYV. The chain has TRBV6-6 and TRBJ2-7; D perhaps matches TRBD2 (6 bases). Germline CDR1 MNHNY, CDR2 SVGAGI (reference sequence). This CDR3 is built from 12 residues.

Comment on this clonotype: At one end the junction does not follow the germline gene, possibly because of a read error. The chain carries TRBV6-1 and TRBJ1-3; a possible D gene is TRBD1 (5 bases). The CDR3 totals 14 residues. Germline V gene sequence: CDR1 MNHNS, CDR2 SASEGT. For the CDR3, the DNA is TGTGCCAGCAGGGAAGGGGCCAATGGAAACACCATATATTTT. It is translated as CASREGANGNTIYF.

The rearrangement joins TRBV7-3 to TRBJ2-2; D remains unclear. V shed 8 bases and J shed 3 bases, with 7 bases lying between them. Per germline, CDR1 SGHTA and CDR2 FQGTGA. The CDR3 has 12 amino acids. CDR3 sequence: CASGPDTGELFF. Here the CDR3 DNA reads TGTGCCAGCGGGCCCGACACCGGGGAGCTGTTTTTT.

The chain couples TRBV5-1 to TRBJ1-2; 7 nucleotides agree with TRBD1. Per germline, CDR1 SGHRS and CDR2 YFSETQ. The CDR3 is made up of 11 amino acids. The trim removed 7 bases at V and 7 bases at J, leaving 4 bases unmatched. The CDR3 loop is CASGSGGGYTF. CDR3 sequence (DNA): TGCGCCAGCGGATCAGGGGGTGGCTACACCTTC.

This clonotype was detected only a few times. V and J are TRBV4-2 and TRBJ2-7; 16 nucleotides line up with TRBD2. Germline lookup yields CDR1 LGHNA and CDR2 YNFKEQ. V shed 4 bases, J shed 6 bases, and the junction held 9 bases outside the gene matches. The CDR3 contains 17 residues. CDR3 coding DNA: TGTGCCAGCAGCCCTTCCGGGACTAGCGGGGGGGCGGGCGAGCAGTACTTC. Translation: CASSPSGTSGGAGEQYF.

This chain links TRBV6-5 with TRBJ1-2; 8 nucleotides agree with TRBD1. The CDR3 consists of 13 residues. V shed 2 bases and J 8 bases; nucleotides not matched to a gene: 4. CDR1 MNHEY and CDR2 SVGAGI come from the germline V gene. The CDR3 coding sequence is TGTGCCAGCAGTTACCGGGACAGGTCGGGCTACACCTTC. Translated, it gives CASSYRDRSGYTF.

This clonotype turned up a few times. V and J are TRBV24-1 and TRBJ2-7; D could derive from TRBD1 or TRBD2 (5 bases each). The CDR3 sequence is 17 residues long. Germline V gene sequence: CDR1 KGHDR, CDR2 SFDVKD. V dropped 4 bases and J dropped 3 bases, with 21 bases sitting between them. CDR3 nucleotide sequence: TGTGCCACCAGTGACTTGGCCCGGGACCGAATTTTCTACGAGCAGTACGTC. This encodes CATSDLARDRIFYEQYV.